The clone carrying this T cell receptor beta chain was found many times. The target antigen is unknown. The V gene lost 3 bases and the J gene lost 6 bases, with 9 bases spanning the gap. Germline V lookup: CDR1 LGHDT, CDR2 YNNKEL (reference sequence). CDR3 size: 12 residues. These data come from a study of CD8 T cells in ankylosing spondylitis. The study, taken as a whole, reports: Eight highly homologous variants formed a TCR beta motif that appeared characteristic of ankylosing spondylitis blood. Matched ankylosing spondylitis synovial fluid reportedly showed significant enrichment of disease-linked clones. Earlier studies detected some motif variants in reactive arthritis synovial fluid and blood. Peripheral blood held disease-linked clones only at relatively low frequency, and these were CD8+.

Making the TCR beta libraries involved quantitative 5'-RACE with molecular barcodes. TCRdb re-called the 5' RACE reads with MiXCR, one entry per CDR3 protein. The sample carries around 430,000 distinct CDR3 sequences, 15% to 20% recorded once. This TCR was recovered from a male donor with ankylosing spondylitis. V usage is TRBV3-1 and J usage is TRBJ2-7; D assignment may be TRBD1 or TRBD2 (5 bases each). The specimen sequenced was blood, either unsorted or a sorted T cell fraction (not recorded which). CDR3 loop: CASSQGVGEQYF. CDR3 bases: TGTGCCAGCAGCCAGGGGGTCGGCGAGCAGTACTTC.